Below, 21 T cell receptor beta chains from the same sample are listed, as sequenced in a study of blood T cell repertoires in COVID-19. The protocol was immunoSEQ multiplex PCR, while the TCRdb copy is restricted to in-frame clones and leaves out a portion. The sample includes fewer than 150,000 clones, roughly three quarters of them seen just once. Sequencing input: peripheral blood. The source of these receptors is a man older than 75 with acute or convalescent COVID-19.

The chain employs TRBV9 and TRBJ1-3; perhaps TRBD1 as D (5 bases). Trimming shortened V by 0 bases and J by 6 bases, and 7 bases separated the two germline ends. This CDR3 region has 13 residues. The germline gives CDR1 SGDLS, CDR2 YYNGEE. The CDR3 here is CASSVEGVNTIYF. DNA for the CDR3: TGTGCCAGCAGCGTAGAAGGGGTAAACACCATATATTTT.

V usage is TRBV19 and J usage is TRBJ2-7; tentative D call: TRBD1 (7 bases). This CDR3 spans 14 amino acids. V was cut by 5 bases and J by 2 bases, with 13 bases left in between. Germline V gene sequence: CDR1 LNHDA, CDR2 SQIVND (reference sequence). This CDR3 reads CASSYTGEAYEQYF. Written as DNA, the CDR3 is TGTGCCAGTAGTTACACAGGGGAGGCCTACGAGCAGTACTTC.

The V gene is TRBV9, the J gene TRBJ1-6; D uncertain. CDR3 length: 16 amino acids. Germline loops: CDR1 SGDLS, CDR2 YYNGEE. V shed 0 bases and J shed 5 bases, with 12 bases lying between them. In DNA form, the CDR3 reads TGTGCCAGCAGCGTAGGAGAGTCGGGGAATAATTCACCCCTCCACTTT. This encodes CASSVGESGNNSPLHF.

The V and J genes are TRBV7-2 and TRBJ2-2, with D perhaps matching TRBD2 (6 bases). The CDR3 runs 15 residues. Per germline, CDR1 SGHTA and CDR2 FQGNSA. V gave up 5 bases and J gave up 7 bases, with 17 bases separating them. CDR3 nucleotide sequence: TGTGCCAGCAGCCAGGTCGCGGGGAAGGGCGGGGAGCTGTTTTTT. Translated: CASSQVAGKGGELFF.

The rearrangement joins TRBV7-9 to TRBJ1-2; possibly TRBD1 for D (5 bases). CDR1 is SEHNR, CDR2 FQNEAQ, per germline (reference sequence). CDR3 length: 13 residues. V lost 5 bases and J 4 bases, leaving 11 bases between the germline ends. The CDR3 DNA sequence: TGTGCCAGCAGCATCGACAGATTCTATGGCTACACCTTC. It yields the protein CASSIDRFYGYTF.

This chain uses TRBV5-6 with TRBJ2-7; 7 bases are a match to TRBD1. The CDR3 is 16 residues long. Unmatched junction bases numbered 7, after V lost 1 base and J lost 0 bases. Germline lookup yields CDR1 SGHDT and CDR2 YYEEEE. Here the CDR3 reads CASSLSGQPSSYEQYF. As DNA, the CDR3 is TGTGCCAGCAGCTTGTCGGGACAGCCTTCCTCCTACGAGCAGTACTTC.

The chain recombines TRBV7-9 with TRBJ1-4; 10 positions agree with TRBD1. The CDR3 loop spans 18 amino acids. Trimming cost V 5 bases and J 6 bases; bases outside gene matches: 15. Germline CDR1 SEHNR, CDR2 FQNEAQ (reference sequence). CDR3 bases: TGTGCCAGCAGCGTTAGGTCCCGGGACAGGGGCCGAGATGAAAAACTGTTTTTT. Residues: CASSVRSRDRGRDEKLFF.

The V and J genes are TRBV3-1 (or the pseudogene TRBV3-2) and TRBJ2-7, with D perhaps TRBD2 (5 bases). Trimming took 6 bases from V and 2 from J, leaving 8 bases between them. Germline CDR1 reads LGHDT; CDR2 reads YNNKEL (reference sequence). This CDR3 is 12 amino acids long. The CDR3 DNA follows: TGTGCCAGCAGTCACGGGACCTACGAGCAGTACTTC. Its protein product is CASSHGTYEQYF.

This chain connects TRBV10-3 to TRBJ1-2; 7 bases are shared with TRBD1. The CDR3 runs to 12 residues. Germline V gene data show CDR1 as ENHRY and CDR2 as SYGVKD. V shed 6 bases and J 8 bases; nucleotides not matched to a gene: 6. CDR3 bases: TGTGCCATCAGCTCGGGACAGATGGGCTACACCTTC. Translation gives CAISSGQMGYTF.

In its sample, this clone was seen many times. The genes are TRBV6-6 and TRBJ2-3; perhaps TRBD2 as D (7 bases). The germline V gene encodes CDR1 MNHNY and CDR2 SVGAGI (reference sequence). V lost 6 bases to trimming and J lost 5 bases, with 21 bases between them. The CDR3 contains 16 residues. CDR3: CASSRGFGGREDTQYF. Here the CDR3 DNA reads TGTGCCAGCAGCCGTGGGTTCGGGGGGCGGGAAGATACGCAGTATTTT.

This rearrangement joins TRBV29-1 to TRBJ2-5; 11 bases align to TRBD1. Trimming cost V 0 bases and J 4 bases; bases outside gene matches: 4. From germline, CDR1 is SQVTM and CDR2 ANQGSEA. This CDR3 region has 15 residues. CDR3 sequence (DNA): TGCAGCGTTGAAGATCTGGGGACAGGGGGAGAGACCCAGTACTTC. It encodes CSVEDLGTGGETQYF.

This clone was seen a few times. The rearrangement uses TRBV9 and TRBJ2-3; a weak D match, TRBD2 (7 bases). The CDR3 loop spans 18 amino acids. With 1 base removed from V and 4 bases from J, the gap between germline ends came to 22 bases. Germline values: CDR1 SGDLS, CDR2 YYNGEE. DNA for the CDR3: TGTGCCAGCAGCGTAAGAGGAGGGGTAAGGGGGGGTTCAGATACGCAGTATTTT. Protein product: CASSVRGGVRGGSDTQYF.

This clone occurred a few times. The chain carries TRBV5-1 and TRBJ2-1, with 7 bases matching TRBD1. V lost 4 bases and J lost 4; bases outside the gene matches: 8. The CDR3 spans 15 residues. Germline lookup yields CDR1 SGHRS and CDR2 YFSETQ. This CDR3 reads CASSLTDRPYNEQFF. The DNA of the CDR3 is TGCGCCAGCAGCCTAACGGACAGGCCGTACAATGAGCAGTTCTTC. Full variable domain (rest looked up from reference TRBV5-1 and TRBJ2-1): KAGVTQTPRYLIKTRGQQVTLSCSPISGHRSVSWYQQTPGQGLQFLFEYFSETQRNKGNFPGRFSGRQFSNSRSEMNVSTLELGDSALYLCASSLTDRPYNEQFFGPGTRLTVL.

The chain joins TRBV28 to TRBJ2-2, with 8 bases aligning to TRBD2. Trimming at V came to 5 bases and at J to 0 bases, leaving 2 bases not matched to a gene. This CDR3 has 15 amino acids. Germline values: CDR1 MDHEN, CDR2 SYDVKM. CDR3 region: CASSSGGPNTGELFF. The CDR3, as DNA: TGTGCCAGCAGTAGCGGGGGCCCGAACACCGGGGAGCTGTTTTTT.

The chain is built from TRBV13 and TRBJ1-2, with D perhaps matching TRBD1 (5 bases). The CDR3 has 15 amino acids. Trimming removed 6 bases at V and 5 bases at J, with 19 bases between. Looked up from germline, CDR1 is PRHDT and CDR2 is FYEKMQ (reference sequence). CDR3 region: CASSFQGSARYGYTF. The CDR3 DNA sequence: TGTGCCAGCAGTTTTCAGGGAAGTGCGCGGTATGGCTACACCTTC.

This clone was picked up a small number of times. This chain uses TRBV29-1 with TRBJ1-1; D call uncertain. Looked up from germline, CDR1 is SQVTM and CDR2 is ANQGSEA. The CDR3 is 11 residues long. Trimming pared 5 bases from V and 3 bases from J, leaving 7 bases between. DNA of the CDR3: TGCAGCGTTATGTCCGACACTGAAGCTTTCTTT. Amino acid sequence: CSVMSDTEAFF.

The CDR3 DNA reads TGTGCCAGCAGCGGGGACAGGGTACTCGTAGAGACCCAGTACTTC. Its protein product is CASSGDRVLVETQYF. This chain uses TRBV2 with TRBJ2-5, with 9 bases lining up with TRBD1. CDR1 SNHLY and CDR2 FYNNEI come from the germline V gene. V was clipped by 6 bases and J by 4 bases; unmatched bases: 9. The CDR3 is made up of 15 amino acids. The complete variable domain, with remaining parts taken from reference TRBV2 and TRBJ2-5, reads EPEVTQTPSHQVTQMGQEVILRCVPISNHLYFYWYRQILGQKVEFLVSFYNNEISEKSEIFDDQFSVERPDGSNFTLKIRSTKLEDSAMYFCASSGDRVLVETQYFGPGTRLLVL.

This chain links TRBV28 with TRBJ1-2, with 8 bases fitting TRBD1. Germline CDR1 is MDHEN and CDR2 is SYDVKM. Trimming removed 7 bases from V and 8 bases from J; junction bases left unmatched: 12. The CDR3 has 14 amino acids. CDR3 sequence reads: CASKPGTGIWGYTF. The CDR3 region has the DNA TGTGCCAGCAAGCCCGGGACAGGTATTTGGGGCTACACCTTC.

The chain joins TRBV5-1 to TRBJ2-2; D possibly corresponds to TRBD2 (5 bases). V lost 4 bases and J 1 base, leaving 11 bases between the germline ends. Germline V lookup: CDR1 SGHRS, CDR2 YFSETQ. The CDR3 sequence is 15 residues long. The CDR3 DNA sequence: TGCGCCAGCAGCAAAACGGGATTGAACACCGGGGAGCTGTTTTTT. It yields the protein CASSKTGLNTGELFF. The full variable domain, with the rest looked up from reference TRBV5-1 and TRBJ2-2, is KAGVTQTPRYLIKTRGQQVTLSCSPISGHRSVSWYQQTPGQGLQFLFEYFSETQRNKGNFPGRFSGRQFSNSRSEMNVSTLELGDSALYLCASSKTGLNTGELFFGEGSRLTVL.

The chain has TRBV28 and TRBJ2-7; 9 nucleotides line up with TRBD1. The CDR3 is made up of 14 amino acids. J was trimmed by 8 bases and V by 4 bases; bases with no gene match: 9. Germline V gives CDR1 MDHEN, CDR2 SYDVKM. CDR3 nucleotide sequence: TGTGCCAGCAGTTCTACCGGGACAGGGTCCAAGCAGTACTTC. This encodes CASSSTGTGSKQYF. Variable domain in full (rest from reference TRBV28 and TRBJ2-7): DVKVTQSSRYLVKRTGEKVFLECVQDMDHENMFWYRQDPGLGLRLIYFSYDVKMKEKGDIPEGYSVSREKKERFSLILESASTNQTSMYLCASSSTGTGSKQYFGPGTRLTVT.

The V call is TRBV27, the J call TRBJ1-5, with 11 bases aligning to TRBD1. The germline gives CDR1 MNHEY, CDR2 SMNVEV (reference sequence). V lost 5 bases, J lost 6 bases, and 3 bases stayed unmatched. The CDR3 loop spans 14 amino acids. CDR3 bases: TGTGCCAGCAGTATCGGGACAGGGGGTCAGCCCCAGCATTTT. Its translation: CASSIGTGGQPQHF.